This T cell receptor (beta chain) was documented in a study of beta chain features in type 1 diabetes. J lost 9 bases, V lost 0 bases, and 3 bases had no gene match. CDR1 SGHRS and CDR2 YFSETQ come from the germline V gene. CDR3 length: 13 amino acids. Isolated RNA was reverse transcribed in full, so expressed TCRB transcripts were sequenced. Assay used: immunoSEQ multiplex PCR; TCRdb lists only in-frame clones, some missing. This sample yields 200,000 to 250,000 clones, of which roughly 70% are seen a single time; around 0.057% belongs to the top ten. The material sequenced was naive CD4+ T cells from blood. The rearrangement links TRBV5-1 to TRBJ2-1, with TRBD2 matching 7 bases. This TCR was sampled from a man aged 30 to 45 in good health. CDR3: CASSLGGEGEQFF. DNA of the CDR3: TGCGCCAGCAGCTTGGGCGGGGAGGGTGAGCAGTTCTTC.